These 18 T cell receptor beta chains were all obtained from the same sample, sequenced in a study of resident and recirculating memory T cells in vitiligo. Some clones are missing from TCRdb's copy, which holds only in-frame ones; the method was immunoSEQ multiplex PCR. The sample consists of around 43,000 clones, approximately 91% of them appearing once. Sequencing was done on a sample of blood. The receptor set was obtained from a male donor with vitiligo.

J is TRBJ2-6 and V is TRBV12-5; the match to TRBD1 covers 8 bases. With V trimmed by 1 base and J by 5 bases, 7 bases remained unmatched. Germline CDR1 LGHNT, CDR2 FRNRAP. CDR3 length: 17 amino acids. The CDR3 sequence is CASGLDRGAFWANVLTF. DNA for the CDR3: TGTGCTAGTGGTTTGGACAGGGGGGCATTCTGGGCCAACGTCCTGACTTTC. Combining the CDR3 with reference TRBV12-5 and TRBJ2-6 gives the whole variable domain DARVTQTPRHKVTEMGQEVTMRCQPILGHNTVFWYRQTMMQGLELLAYFRNRAPLDDSGMPKDRFSAEMPDATLATLKIQPSEPRDSAVYFCASGLDRGAFWANVLTFGAGSRLTVL.

The genes are TRBV7-9 and TRBJ1-1, with TRBD1 matching 7 bases. Trimming took 3 bases from V and 5 from J; bases not matched to a gene: 9. The CDR3 spans 15 residues. Per germline, CDR1 SEHNR and CDR2 FQNEAQ (reference sequence). The CDR3 region has the DNA TGTGCCAGCAGCTTTCCCCGGACAGGCGGGACTGAAGCTTTCTTT. Protein product: CASSFPRTGGTEAFF.

The chain links TRBV6-1 to TRBJ2-7; D not certain. The CDR3 has 16 amino acids. Between the trimmed V and J ends, which lost 6 bases and 0 bases, there was a span of 18 bases. Germline lookup yields CDR1 MNHNS and CDR2 SASEGT. The CDR3 DNA follows: TGTGCCAGCAGGGAACAGTTAGACATCAGCTCCTACGAGCAGTACTTC. Its translation is CASREQLDISSYEQYF.

This chain uses TRBV18 with TRBJ1-4; 7 nucleotides align to TRBD1. V trimming: 0 bases; J trimming: 8 bases; junction bases outside the gene matches: 0. CDR3 length equals 13 residues. Germline CDR1 and CDR2: KGHSH and LQKENI. CDR3 sequence (DNA): TGTGCCAGCTCACCACCGACAGGGGAAAAACTGTTTTTT. It yields the protein CASSPPTGEKLFF.

V is TRBV5-1 and J is TRBJ2-7, with 9 bases matching TRBD1. Trimming removed 4 bases from V and 2 bases from J; junction bases left unmatched: 7. The V gene's germline CDR1 is SGHRS and CDR2 YFSETQ. CDR3 size: 15 residues. The CDR3 loop reads CASSLMGDRAYEQYF. CDR3 DNA: TGCGCCAGCAGCCTAATGGGGGACAGGGCCTACGAGCAGTACTTC.

The rearrangement joins TRBV7-3 to TRBJ2-2; D is ambiguous. V lost 5 bases and J lost 0, with 10 bases in between. This CDR3 is built from 15 residues. Germline lookup yields CDR1 SGHTA and CDR2 FQGTGA. CDR3 bases: TGTGCCAGCAGCAGCCAACCCGCGAACACCGGGGAGCTGTTTTTT. Residues: CASSSQPANTGELFF.

This chain uses TRBV5-1 with TRBJ2-1, with D perhaps matching TRBD2 (7 bases). The CDR3 runs 12 residues. V lost 5 bases to trimming and J lost 10 bases, with 13 bases between them. Germline V gene data show CDR1 as SGHRS and CDR2 as YFSETQ. The CDR3 DNA reads as TGCGCCAGCAGTTTCGGGGGGCGCGAGCAGTTCTTC. Translation gives CASSFGGREQFF.

J is TRBJ2-3 and V is TRBV6-4, with 7 bases identical to TRBD2. The CDR3 consists of 15 residues. Germline V gives CDR1 MRHNA, CDR2 SNTAGT. V was pared by 4 bases and J by 5 bases, with 9 bases of the junction left unmatched. CDR3 sequence: CASSARGDLIDTQYF. CDR3 in DNA: TGTGCCAGCAGTGCCCGGGGGGACTTGATAGATACGCAGTATTTT.

V and J are TRBV7-9 and TRBJ1-3; tentatively, D is TRBD1 (5 bases). With 3 bases removed from V and 2 bases from J, the gap between germline ends came to 11 bases. Germline V gene sequence: CDR1 SEHNR, CDR2 FQNEAQ (reference sequence). This CDR3 spans 15 amino acids. The CDR3 here is CASSFQGNTGNTIYF. DNA of the CDR3: TGTGCCAGCAGCTTCCAGGGAAATACTGGAAACACCATATATTTT.

V usage is TRBV7-9 and J usage is TRBJ1-2; a possible D gene is TRBD1 (5 bases). Germline CDR1 reads SEHNR; CDR2 reads FQNEAQ (reference sequence). Trimming removed 5 bases at V and 4 bases at J, with 17 bases between. The CDR3 is 15 amino acids. Written as DNA, the CDR3 is TGTGCCAGCAGCCAATGGGACTCCGCTTCCTATGGCTACACCTTC. Its translation is CASSQWDSASYGYTF.

The V gene is TRBV4-2, the J gene TRBJ1-1; TRBD1 matches at 8 bases. Germline V lookup: CDR1 LGHNA, CDR2 YNFKEQ. CDR3 size: 17 residues. After removal of 0 bases from V and 4 bases from J, the junction contained 10 bases not matched to a gene. The CDR3 is CASSQDFRTGRGTEAFF. CDR3 bases: TGTGCCAGCAGCCAAGACTTCCGGACAGGGCGAGGCACTGAAGCTTTCTTT.

The chain joins TRBV30 to TRBJ1-2; the D is unclear. The CDR3 has 13 residues. Trimming left V 5 bases short and J 2 bases short, with 12 bases between. Germline assignment: CDR1 GTSNPN and CDR2 SVGIG (reference sequence). CDR3 sequence: CAWEEYRNYGYTF. As DNA, the CDR3 is TGTGCCTGGGAAGAATACCGGAACTATGGCTACACCTTC.

The chain couples TRBV7-2 to TRBJ2-7; a possible D gene is TRBD1 (5 bases). This CDR3 comprises 15 residues. Germline assignment: CDR1 SGHTA and CDR2 FQGNSA. V was pared by 5 bases and J by 0 bases, with 14 bases between. For the CDR3, the DNA is TGTGCCAGCAGCCATGGGGCTTCCAGCTCCTACGAGCAGTACTTC. This codes for CASSHGASSSYEQYF.

V gene TRBV18 combines with J gene TRBJ1-1; D remains ambiguous. V was trimmed by 6 bases and J by 6 bases, leaving 17 bases between them. The CDR3 sequence is 14 residues long. Germline CDR1 KGHSH, CDR2 LQKENI. CDR3 amino acids: CASSLKQLVAEAFF. The CDR3 region has the DNA TGTGCCAGCTCTCTCAAACAGCTTGTGGCTGAAGCTTTCTTT.

This sequence joins TRBV5-4 and TRBJ1-4, with TRBD1 as a possible D gene (6 bases). The CDR3 loop spans 15 amino acids. The V gene lost 4 bases and the J gene lost 1 base, with 11 bases spanning the gap. The germline gives CDR1 SGHNT, CDR2 YYREEE (reference sequence). CDR3 amino acids: CASSPGELTNEKLFF. As DNA, the CDR3 is TGTGCCAGCAGCCCAGGGGAATTAACTAATGAAAAACTGTTTTTT.

The J gene is TRBJ2-3, the V gene TRBV18; 10 positions match TRBD1. J gave up 1 base and V 8 bases, and 6 bases lay outside the gene matches. There are 15 residues in the CDR3. Germline loops: CDR1 KGHSH, CDR2 LQKENI. CDR3 in amino acids: CASRTGTGGTDTQYF. CDR3 DNA: TGTGCCAGCCGCACGGGGACAGGGGGCACAGATACGCAGTATTTT.

The CDR3 here is CASSHSRPDRDGYTF. CDR3 in DNA: TGTGCCAGCAGCCATTCTCGCCCCGACAGGGATGGCTACACCTTC. The chain recombines TRBV7-2 with TRBJ1-2; 7 bases agree with TRBD1. V was clipped by 5 bases and J by 6 bases; unmatched bases: 12. This CDR3 spans 15 amino acids. Germline V gene lookup returns CDR1 SGHTA and CDR2 FQGNSA.

This clone was seen just once. The rearrangement joins TRBV14 to TRBJ2-7; D is undetermined. CDR1 SGHDN and CDR2 FVKESK come from the germline V gene. Trimming cost V 6 bases and J 7 bases, with 10 bases left between them. The CDR3 length is 11 residues. CDR3 sequence reads: CASSLTGEQYF. The CDR3, as DNA: TGTGCCAGCAGTCTAACCGGGGAGCAGTACTTC.